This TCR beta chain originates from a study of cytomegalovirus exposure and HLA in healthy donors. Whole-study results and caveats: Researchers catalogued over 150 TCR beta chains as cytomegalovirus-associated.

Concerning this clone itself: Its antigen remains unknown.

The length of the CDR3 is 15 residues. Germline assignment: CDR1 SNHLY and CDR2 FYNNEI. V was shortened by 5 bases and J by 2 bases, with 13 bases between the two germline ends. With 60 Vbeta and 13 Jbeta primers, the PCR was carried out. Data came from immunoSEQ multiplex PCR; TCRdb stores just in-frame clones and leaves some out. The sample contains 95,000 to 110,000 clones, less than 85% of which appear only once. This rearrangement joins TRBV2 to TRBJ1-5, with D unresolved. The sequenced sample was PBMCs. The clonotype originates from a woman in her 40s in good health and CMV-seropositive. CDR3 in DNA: TGTGCCAGCAGTTCCCCCGTGTCTGGCAATCAGCCCCAGCATTTT. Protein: CASSSPVSGNQPQHF.